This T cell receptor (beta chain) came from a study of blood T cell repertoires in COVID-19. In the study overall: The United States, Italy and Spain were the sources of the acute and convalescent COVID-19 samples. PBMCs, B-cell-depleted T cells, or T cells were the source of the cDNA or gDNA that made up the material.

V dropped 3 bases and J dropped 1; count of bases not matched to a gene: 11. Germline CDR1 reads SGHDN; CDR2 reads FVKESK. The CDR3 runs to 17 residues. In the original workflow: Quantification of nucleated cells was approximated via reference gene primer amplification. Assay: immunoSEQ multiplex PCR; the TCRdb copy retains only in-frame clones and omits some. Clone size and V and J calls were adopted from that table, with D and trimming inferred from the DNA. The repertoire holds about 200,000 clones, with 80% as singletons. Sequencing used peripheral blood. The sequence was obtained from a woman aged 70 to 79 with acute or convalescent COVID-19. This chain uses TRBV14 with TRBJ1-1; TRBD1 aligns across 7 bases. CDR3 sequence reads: CASSQLDGNRGNTEAFF. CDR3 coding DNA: TGTGCCAGCAGCCAGTTGGATGGGAACAGGGGGAACACTGAAGCTTTCTTT.